A single sample gave rise to the 22 T cell receptor beta chains below, sequenced in a study of memory CD4+ T cells and cytomegalovirus serostatus. Single viable CD3+CD4+CD8-CD45RO+ cells were sorted as the memory CD4+ T cells. The data were produced by immunoSEQ multiplex PCR, yet TCRdb's version contains in-frame clones alone and is incomplete. The table lists 55,000 or so clones, around four fifths of them singletons. Material for sequencing was memory CD4+ T cells from blood. The receptors originated from an adult in good health and CMV-seropositive.

The chain employs TRBV4-2 and TRBJ2-5, with TRBD1 matching over 9 bases. Germline values: CDR1 LGHNA, CDR2 YNFKEQ. The CDR3 covers 15 residues. Trimming took 0 bases from V and 6 from J; bases not matched to a gene: 5. CDR3 protein: CASSQESGTGKTQYF. CDR3 nucleotides: TGTGCCAGCAGCCAAGAGAGCGGGACAGGGAAGACCCAGTACTTC.

This CDR3 is CASSLLRAAYNEQFF. CDR3 nucleotides: TGTGCCAGCAGCTTATTACGGGCCGCCTACAATGAGCAGTTCTTC. The chain recombines TRBV7-3 with TRBJ2-1; the D is unclear. The V end was cut by 2 bases, the J end by 2 bases, with 10 bases between. Germline CDR1 is SGHTA and CDR2 is FQGTGA. The CDR3 has 15 amino acids. Full variable domain (missing parts from reference TRBV7-3 and TRBJ2-1): GAGVSQTPSNKVTEKGKYVELRCDPISGHTALYWYRQSLGQGPEFLIYFQGTGAADDSGLPNDRFFAVRPEGSVSTLKIQRTERGDSAVYLCASSLLRAAYNEQFFGPGTRLTVL.

This clone was counted a single time. V gene TRBV19 combines with J gene TRBJ1-2; TRBD1 aligns across 8 bases. V was pared by 9 bases and J by 2 bases, with 5 bases of the junction left unmatched. Per the germline V gene, CDR1 is LNHDA and CDR2 is SQIVND (reference sequence). This CDR3 region has 13 residues. The CDR3 here is CASRDRRNYGYTF. DNA of the CDR3: TGTGCCAGCCGGGACAGGAGGAACTATGGCTACACCTTC.

The rearrangement uses TRBV2 and TRBJ1-6; D unresolved. Germline V gene lookup returns CDR1 SNHLY and CDR2 FYNNEI. V was shortened by 0 bases and J by 9 bases, with 6 bases between the two germline ends. CDR3 length: 13 residues. CDR3 sequence (DNA): TGTGCCAGCAGTGAAGCGCGGAGTTCACCCCTCCACTTT. It yields the protein CASSEARSSPLHF.

This sequence joins TRBV5-1 and TRBJ1-2; perhaps TRBD1 as D (5 bases). The V gene's germline CDR1 is SGHRS and CDR2 YFSETQ. Deletions cut 3 bases from V and 8 bases from J, with 14 bases between. This CDR3 is 13 amino acids long. The CDR3 bases are TGCGCCAGCAGCTGGACGGGACTTGAGGGCTACACCTTC. Protein: CASSWTGLEGYTF.

CDR3 amino acids: CASSEIGRYGYTF. The CDR3 DNA sequence: TGTGCCAGCAGTGAGATAGGGAGGTATGGCTACACCTTC. This rearrangement joins TRBV2 to TRBJ1-2; D gene ambiguous. Deletions cut 3 bases from V and 5 bases from J, with 10 bases between. CDR1 SNHLY and CDR2 FYNNEI come from the germline V gene. CDR3 length equals 13 residues.

The chain links TRBV5-1 to TRBJ2-1, with D maybe TRBD2 (6 bases). Trimming took 3 bases from V and 1 from J, leaving 11 bases between them. CDR1 SGHRS and CDR2 YFSETQ come from the germline V gene. The CDR3 sequence is 15 residues long. CDR3 protein: CASSWAGTSYNEQFF. The DNA for the CDR3 is TGCGCCAGCAGCTGGGCGGGGACTTCCTACAATGAGCAGTTCTTC.

CDR3 in amino acids: CASSLGRNTEAFF. The CDR3 bases are TGTGCCAGCAGCTTAGGCCGGAACACTGAAGCTTTCTTT. V gene TRBV7-8 combines with J gene TRBJ1-1; D gene uncertain. The V end was cut by 1 base, the J end by 1 base, with 4 bases between. Per germline, CDR1 SGHVS and CDR2 FQNEAQ. The CDR3 consists of 13 residues.

The J gene is TRBJ2-1, the V gene TRBV2; no definite D call. The germline CDR1 and CDR2 sequences are SNHLY and FYNNEI. V lost 4 bases and J lost 4, with 2 bases in between. CDR3 length: 11 amino acids. The CDR3 DNA reads TGTGCCAGCAGTGGATACAATGAGCAGTTCTTC. This translates into CASSGYNEQFF.

The rearrangement joins TRBV10-3 to TRBJ2-2, with TRBD1 matching 7 bases. J lost 1 base, V lost 6 bases, and 5 bases had no gene match. Germline V gene lookup returns CDR1 ENHRY and CDR2 SYGVKD. This CDR3 has 15 amino acids. Here the CDR3 reads CAIRTGTENTGELFF. The CDR3 DNA is TGTGCCATCAGAACCGGGACAGAGAACACCGGGGAGCTGTTTTTT.

The rearrangement joins TRBV7-2 to TRBJ1-1, with TRBD1 identical over 11 bases. The ends lost 1 base at V and 6 bases at J; junction bases unmatched: 4. The CDR3 is made up of 15 amino acids. CDR1 and CDR2 from the germline V gene are SGHTA and FQGNSA. CDR3 coding DNA: TGTGCCAGCAGCTTAGTGAGGACAGGGGGCGCTGAAGCTTTCTTT. Translating it yields CASSLVRTGGAEAFF. The variable domain in full, completed from reference TRBV7-2 and TRBJ1-1, reads GAGVSQSPSNKVTEKGKDVELRCDPISGHTALYWYRQSLGQGLEFLIYFQGNSAPDKSGLPSDRFSAERTGGSVSTLTIQRTQQEDSAVYLCASSLVRTGGAEAFFGQGTRLTVV.

CDR3: CASSLVTSGVLKETQYF. The DNA for the CDR3 is TGTGCCAGCAGCTTAGTAACTAGCGGGGTCTTAAAAGAGACCCAGTACTTC. The chain combines TRBV7-2 with TRBJ2-5, with 10 positions matching TRBD2. Losses at the gene ends were 1 base for V and 3 bases for J; bases not matched to a gene: 8. CDR1 is SGHTA, CDR2 FQGNSA, per germline. This CDR3 has 17 amino acids.

The chain is built from TRBV29-1 and TRBJ1-2; no clear D gene. With 0 bases removed from V and 8 bases from J, the gap between germline ends came to 10 bases. There are 12 residues in the CDR3. Germline CDR1 SQVTM, CDR2 ANQGSEA. Written as DNA, the CDR3 is TGCAGCGTTGAAGATCCCGGGTTAGGCTACACCTTC. Protein product: CSVEDPGLGYTF.

The V gene is TRBV18, the J gene TRBJ1-2, with D perhaps matching TRBD1 (6 bases). There are 13 residues in the CDR3. Trimming removed 4 bases at V and 5 bases at J, with 11 bases between. CDR1 is KGHSH, CDR2 LQKENI, per germline. The CDR3 loop reads CASSLGQTYGYTF. In DNA, the CDR3 is TGTGCCAGCTCACTTGGACAGACTTATGGCTACACCTTC.

The CDR3 bases are TGCGCCAGCAGCCAAAGGACAGGAGGCGGAGAGACCCAGTACTTC. Residues: CASSQRTGGGETQYF. The rearrangement links TRBV5-1 to TRBJ2-5; 7 bases agree with TRBD1. Trimming at V came to 4 bases and at J to 4 bases, leaving 10 bases not matched to a gene. Germline V gene sequence: CDR1 SGHRS, CDR2 YFSETQ. The CDR3 length is 15 residues.

This chain uses TRBV6-6 with TRBJ1-1, with 11 nucleotides matching TRBD1. J gave up 5 bases and V 8 bases, and 7 bases lay outside the gene matches. This CDR3 has 14 residues. The germline gives CDR1 MNHNY, CDR2 SVGAGI (reference sequence). The CDR3 here is CASRGQGAWTEAFF. For the CDR3, the DNA is TGTGCCAGCCGTGGACAGGGGGCCTGGACTGAAGCTTTCTTT.

This clone came up a few times. Written as DNA, the CDR3 is TGTGCCAGCAGCACTCGGACTGGGGGTACCTACGAGCAGTACTTC. It translates to CASSTRTGGTYEQYF. V is TRBV7-2 and J is TRBJ2-7; D is tentatively TRBD1 or TRBD2 (5 bases each). The CDR3 length is 15 residues. Germline CDR1 is SGHTA and CDR2 is FQGNSA. Between the trimmed V and J ends, which lost 5 bases and 2 bases, there was a span of 16 bases.

J is TRBJ2-2 and V is TRBV7-2; tentatively, D is TRBD2 (5 bases). V lost 10 bases and J 5 bases, leaving 20 bases between the germline ends. CDR1 and CDR2 from the germline V gene are SGHTA and FQGNSA. The CDR3 consists of 15 residues. The CDR3 DNA reads as TGTGCCACAGCGCAGCGGACCTCCGAAACCGGGGAGCTGTTTTTT. This sequence encodes CATAQRTSETGELFF.

As for this clone: This specimen includes other DNA sequences encoding the same CDR3. This chain links TRBV28 with TRBJ1-5, with 8 bases that match TRBD1. The V gene's germline CDR1 is MDHEN and CDR2 SYDVKM. The CDR3 has 15 amino acids. V shed 6 bases, J shed 4 bases, and the junction held 8 bases outside the gene matches. This CDR3 reads CASSPTGARNQPQHF. CDR3 nucleotides: TGTGCCAGCAGCCCGACAGGGGCTAGAAATCAGCCCCAGCATTTT.

The chain is built from TRBV27 and TRBJ1-1; perhaps TRBD1 as D (5 bases). CDR3 size: 14 residues. The V end lost 6 bases, the J end lost 4 bases, and 15 bases lay between the germline ends. The germline CDR1 and CDR2 sequences are MNHEY and SMNVEV (reference sequence). CDR3 bases: TGTGCCAGCAGCTCATCCGGGGGGATCACTGAAGCTTTCTTT. Translation: CASSSSGGITEAFF.

The chain couples TRBV6-1 to TRBJ2-7, with D maybe TRBD1 (6 bases). The germline V gene encodes CDR1 MNHNS and CDR2 SASEGT. This CDR3 is 14 amino acids long. V lost 6 bases to trimming and J lost 1 base, with 13 bases between them. The CDR3 DNA is TGTGCCAGCAGGCGGACAGTGTCTTCCTACGAGCAGTACTTC. Translated: CASRRTVSSYEQYF.

The rearrangement links TRBV7-8 to TRBJ1-5; 8 positions agree with TRBD1. Germline CDR1 reads SGHVS; CDR2 reads FQNEAQ. The V and J ends lost 5 bases and 3 bases, in that order; junction bases with no gene match: 9. The CDR3 has 16 residues. The CDR3 sequence: CASSLLGQGYNQPQHF. Here the CDR3 DNA reads TGTGCCAGCAGCCTTCTAGGACAGGGATACAATCAGCCCCAGCATTTT.